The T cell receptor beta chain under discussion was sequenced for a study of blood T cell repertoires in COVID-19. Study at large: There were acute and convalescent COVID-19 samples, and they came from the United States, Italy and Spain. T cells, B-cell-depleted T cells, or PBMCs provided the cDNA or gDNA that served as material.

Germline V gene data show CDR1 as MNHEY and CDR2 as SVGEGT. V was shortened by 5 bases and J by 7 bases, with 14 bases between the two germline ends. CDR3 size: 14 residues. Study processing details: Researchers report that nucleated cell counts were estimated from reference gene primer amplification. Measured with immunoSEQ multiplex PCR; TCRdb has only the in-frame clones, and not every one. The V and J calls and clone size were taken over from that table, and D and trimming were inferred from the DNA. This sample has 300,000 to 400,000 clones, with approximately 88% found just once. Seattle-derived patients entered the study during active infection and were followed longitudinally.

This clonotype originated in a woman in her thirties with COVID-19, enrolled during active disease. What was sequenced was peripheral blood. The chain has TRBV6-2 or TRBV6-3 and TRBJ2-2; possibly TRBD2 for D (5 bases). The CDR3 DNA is TGTGCCAGCAGTGGTAGCGTTAGTATCGGGGAGCTGTTTTTT. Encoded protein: CASSGSVSIGELFF.